The 7 T cell receptor beta chains reported below all come from one sample, sequenced in a study of shared clonotypes between healthy human individuals. Clones were read by immunoSEQ multiplex PCR, and TCRdb kept only the in-frame ones, dropping some. The table includes roughly 2.5 million clones, just over 90% detected once. The source material was naive CD4+ T cells sorted from blood. Subset reported: CD45RA+ positively selected. These receptor sequences come from a man younger than 35 in good health.

This chain uses TRBV10-1 with TRBJ2-2; TRBD1 aligns across 7 bases. Germline V gives CDR1 WNHNN, CDR2 SYGVQD (reference sequence). The CDR3 sequence is 14 residues long. Germline trimming cut 6 bases from V and 4 bases from J; bases unmatched to any gene: 5. The CDR3 DNA sequence: TGCGCCAGCAGCCGGACAGGACCCACCGGGGAGCTGTTTTTT. It specifies CASSRTGPTGELFF.

V is TRBV27 and J is TRBJ2-6, with D perhaps TRBD2 (6 bases). This CDR3 contains 15 residues. Germline-derived CDR1 and CDR2 are MNHEY and SMNVEV (reference sequence). V dropped 8 bases and J dropped 2 bases, with 13 bases sitting between them. CDR3 DNA sequence: TGTGCCAGCGGGGGACTCCTGGCTGGGGCCAACGTCCTGACTTTC. Its translation: CASGGLLAGANVLTF. The whole variable domain, filled in from reference TRBV27 and TRBJ2-6, reads EAQVTQNPRYLITVTGKKLTVTCSQNMNHEYMSWYRQDPGLGLRQIYYSMNVEVTDKGDVPEGYKVSRKEKRNFPLILESPSPNQTSLYFCASGGLLAGANVLTFGAGSRLTVL.

The chain couples TRBV10-3 to TRBJ1-1; D gene uncertain. The V and J ends lost 6 bases and 0 bases respectively, with 8 bases between them. The CDR3 extends over 13 amino acids. The germline CDR1 and CDR2 sequences are ENHRY and SYGVKD. In nucleotides, the CDR3 is TGTGCCATCAGGGTTTTAATGAACACTGAAGCTTTCTTT. Translated: CAIRVLMNTEAFF.

The genes are TRBV5-4 and TRBJ2-7; 10 bases are shared with TRBD2. The V and J ends lost 3 bases and 2 bases, in that order; junction bases with no gene match: 5. There are 15 residues in the CDR3. CDR1 is SGHNT, CDR2 YYREEE, per germline (reference sequence). The CDR3 DNA follows: TGTGCCAGCAGCTCAGCGGGGGGGCCGGCCTACGAGCAGTACTTC. It is translated as CASSSAGGPAYEQYF.

The CDR3 reads CASSVAGESYNEQFF. The CDR3 DNA is TGTGCCAGCAGCGTAGCGGGAGAGTCCTACAATGAGCAGTTCTTC. V usage is TRBV25-1 and J usage is TRBJ2-1; 9 positions match TRBD2. Germline CDR1 reads MGHDK; CDR2 reads SYGVNS. This CDR3 has 15 amino acids. V trimming: 6 bases; J trimming: 1 base; junction bases outside the gene matches: 4.

The CDR3 is CASNIRGPETQYF. The CDR3 DNA sequence: TGTGCCAGCAATATTAGGGGACCAGAGACCCAGTACTTC. J is TRBJ2-5 and V is TRBV28; D is possibly TRBD1 or TRBD2 (5 bases each). Germline lookup yields CDR1 MDHEN and CDR2 SYDVKM. V was shortened by 7 bases and J by 4 bases, with 13 bases between the two germline ends. The CDR3 has 13 amino acids.

The chain is built from TRBV10-3 and TRBJ2-3; weak D call: TRBD1 (6 bases). From germline, CDR1 is ENHRY and CDR2 SYGVKD. The V gene lost 8 bases and the J gene lost 3 bases, with 9 bases spanning the gap. The CDR3 consists of 12 residues. The CDR3 loop is CAIQGRTDTQYF. The CDR3 coding sequence is TGTGCCATCCAGGGGAGAACAGATACGCAGTATTTT.